One sample yielded the 30 T cell receptor beta chains listed below, sequenced in a study of blood T cells in healthy people across ages. Alongside a J-beta primer mix, a sample-barcoded 5' primer served in a second PCR lasting roughly 6 to 12 cycles. From the 5' RACE reads, TCRdb called clonotypes with MiXCR, one entry per CDR3 protein. This table holds over a million distinct CDR3 sequences, roughly 59% found once. Source material: blood. The receptors originated from a man aged 18 to 35 in good health.

V is TRBV4-3 and J is TRBJ2-7; TRBD1 or TRBD2 may be the D gene (7 bases each). The CDR3 is 14 amino acids. Germline CDR1 reads LGHNA; CDR2 reads YSLEER. The V gene lost 2 bases and the J gene lost 5 bases, with 13 bases spanning the gap. As DNA, the CDR3 is TGCGCCAGCAGCCAATCCAGGGGGGGAGACGAGCAGTACTTC. Protein product: CASSQSRGGDEQYF.

This clonotype has just a few counts. The rearrangement links TRBV20-1 to TRBJ2-7; D not resolved. CDR1 and CDR2 (germline): DFQATT, SNEGSKA (reference sequence). V was shortened by 6 bases and J by 0 bases, with 12 bases between the two germline ends. The CDR3 sequence is 13 residues long. The CDR3 nucleotides are TGCAGTGCCCCGACTGAAGTCTCCTACGAGCAGTACTTC. Its translation: CSAPTEVSYEQYF.

This chain joins TRBV7-2 and TRBJ2-5, with 7 bases aligning to TRBD1. The germline gives CDR1 SGHTA, CDR2 FQGNSA. This CDR3 contains 16 residues. J was trimmed by 2 bases and V by 5 bases; bases with no gene match: 11. Here the CDR3 DNA reads TGTGCCAGCAGCCAGGGGGACCCTCCCGCGCAAGAGACCCAGTACTTC. Translated: CASSQGDPPAQETQYF.

This clonotype appeared a single time. The V gene is TRBV4-1, the J gene TRBJ1-2; 7 bases agree with TRBD1. This CDR3 has 14 residues. Looked up from germline, CDR1 is MGHRA and CDR2 is YSYEKL. V dropped 2 bases and J dropped 7; count of bases not matched to a gene: 7. CDR3 DNA: TGCGCCAGCAGCCAACCTGACAGGGTGGGTGGCTACACCTTC. Amino acid sequence: CASSQPDRVGGYTF.

The V gene is TRBV20-1, the J gene TRBJ2-7; tentatively, D is TRBD1 (6 bases). Germline CDR1 is DFQATT and CDR2 is SNEGSKA (reference sequence). V was trimmed by 5 bases and J by 0 bases, leaving 17 bases between them. The CDR3 runs to 15 residues. CDR3 DNA: TGCAGTGCTCCACCTTCGACAGGAAGCTCCTACGAGCAGTACTTC. It specifies CSAPPSTGSSYEQYF.

V usage is TRBV6-5 and J usage is TRBJ2-6, with D unclear. CDR1 is MNHEY and CDR2 is SVGAGI in the germline V gene. The CDR3 contains 13 residues. V was cut by 7 bases and J by 4 bases, with 8 bases left in between. The CDR3 nucleotides read TGTGCCAGCACCTTCGGGGGGGCCAACGTCCTGACTTTC. The encoded protein is CASTFGGANVLTF.

V and J are TRBV28 and TRBJ2-1; D might be TRBD2 (5 bases). CDR3 size: 15 residues. Germline V gene data show CDR1 as MDHEN and CDR2 as SYDVKM. Trimming removed 6 bases at V and 4 bases at J, with 16 bases between. Here the CDR3 DNA reads TGTGCCAGCAGCCTACCTAGTTCGGGATACAATGAGCAGTTCTTC. This translates into CASSLPSSGYNEQFF.

This chain connects TRBV11-2 to TRBJ2-5; tentatively, D is TRBD1 (6 bases). This CDR3 spans 15 amino acids. CDR1 SGHAT and CDR2 FQNNGV come from the germline V gene. V was shortened by 7 bases and J by 4 bases, with 19 bases between the two germline ends. The CDR3 nucleotides read TGTGCCAGCAAAAGCTTACAGGGCCCTTTAGAGACCCAGTACTTC. This gives the protein CASKSLQGPLETQYF.

This clonotype occurred a few times. The J gene is TRBJ1-6, the V gene TRBV7-9; tentatively, D is TRBD1 (5 bases). V was shortened by 7 bases and J by 6 bases, with 13 bases between the two germline ends. Germline CDR1 SEHNR, CDR2 FQNEAQ (reference sequence). There are 14 residues in the CDR3. The CDR3 loop reads CASNQGPTNSPLHF. The CDR3 DNA follows: TGTGCCAGCAACCAGGGACCCACTAATTCACCCCTCCACTTT.

This clonotype has only a few counts. The chain joins TRBV29-1 to TRBJ2-5; 7 nucleotides align to TRBD1. The V segment lost 6 bases and the J segment 0 bases; nucleotides outside the gene matches: 10. The CDR3 runs to 15 residues. The V gene's germline CDR1 is SQVTM and CDR2 ANQGSEA. DNA for the CDR3: TGCAGCGTGGGGGACAGCCAATTTTACCAAGAGACCCAGTACTTC. This encodes CSVGDSQFYQETQYF.

The V call is TRBV7-9, the J call TRBJ1-4, with 11 bases identical to TRBD1. The CDR3 is made up of 13 amino acids. CDR1 is SEHNR, CDR2 FQNEAQ, per germline (reference sequence). The ends lost 5 bases at V and 7 bases at J; junction bases unmatched: 0. CDR3 loop: CASSGQGAEKLFF. The DNA for the CDR3 is TGTGCCAGCAGCGGACAGGGGGCTGAAAAACTGTTTTTT.

This clonotype was counted once. The chain combines TRBV29-1 with TRBJ1-1, with unresolved D. The CDR3 contains 14 residues. The germline V gene encodes CDR1 SQVTM and CDR2 ANQGSEA. V was clipped by 0 bases and J by 6 bases, with 14 bases between them. CDR3 DNA sequence: TGCAGCGTTGAAGATCTTGTGAGGGATCCTGAAGCTTTCTTT. It encodes CSVEDLVRDPEAFF.

CDR3 residues: CASSNRTDSCNEKLFF. DNA of the CDR3: TGTGCCAGCAGCAACAGGACGGACAGTTGTAATGAAAAACTGTTTTTT. The V gene is TRBV21-1, the J gene TRBJ1-4; the table's D call TRBD1 went unverified against the DNA. TRBV21-1 is annotated as a pseudogene. CDR3 size: 16 residues.

Note on this clonotype: A read error may account for a junction end that differs from germline. V gene TRBV11-2 combines with J gene TRBJ2-5; D is unclear. Per germline, CDR1 SGHAT and CDR2 FQNNGV. The CDR3 runs to 12 residues. The chain's CDR3 is CTSSLGPKEQYF. The CDR3 nucleotides read TGTACCAGCAGCTTAGGGCCCAAGGAGCAGTACTTC.

The V and J genes are TRBV7-6 and TRBJ2-7; D gene ambiguous. Trimming cost V 5 bases and J 7 bases, with 9 bases left between them. This CDR3 comprises 11 residues. Looked up from germline, CDR1 is SGHVS and CDR2 is FNYEAQ. The CDR3 here is CASSPIGEQYF. For the CDR3, the DNA is TGTGCCAGCAGCCCAATAGGGGAGCAGTACTTC. Using reference TRBV7-6 and TRBJ2-7 for the parts outside the CDR3, the full variable domain is GAGVSQSPRYKVTKRGQDVALRCDPISGHVSLYWYRQALGQGPEFLTYFNYEAQQDKSGLPNDRFSAERPEGSISTLTIQRTEQRDSAMYRCASSPIGEQYFGPGTRLTVT.

This clonotype was found many times. The chain has TRBV18 and TRBJ2-7; TRBD2 matches at 8 bases. The CDR3 length is 15 residues. After removal of 2 bases from V and 4 bases from J, the junction contained 7 bases not matched to a gene. Per germline, CDR1 KGHSH and CDR2 LQKENI. The CDR3 DNA reads TGTGCCAGCTCACCAAGGGCGGGAGGAAAATACGAGCAGTACTTC. It codes for CASSPRAGGKYEQYF.

J is TRBJ2-7 and V is TRBV5-1, with 8 positions matching TRBD1. The CDR3 sequence is 14 residues long. CDR1 and CDR2 (germline): SGHRS, YFSETQ. J lost 4 bases, V lost 5 bases, and 8 bases had no gene match. CDR3 loop: CASRRRQGMYEQYF. The DNA of the CDR3 is TGCGCCAGCAGGAGGAGACAGGGGATGTACGAGCAGTACTTC.

The chain joins TRBV6-1 to TRBJ2-3, with 9 bases matching TRBD2. Trimming cost V 3 bases and J 2 bases; bases outside gene matches: 6. Germline V gene lookup returns CDR1 MNHNS and CDR2 SASEGT. The CDR3 spans 16 residues. The CDR3: CASSDGLAGPTDTQYF. As DNA, the CDR3 is TGTGCCAGCAGTGACGGTCTAGCGGGACCCACAGATACGCAGTATTTT.

Here the CDR3 reads CASSLETATTSYEQYF. The CDR3 DNA reads as TGCGCCAGCAGCTTGGAGACAGCCACTACGTCCTACGAGCAGTACTTC. The chain uses TRBV5-1 and TRBJ2-4; tentative D call: TRBD1 (5 bases). Judging by the DNA end, TRBJ2-7 fits better; the J call may be wrong. CDR3 length: 16 amino acids. Looked up from germline, CDR1 is SGHRS and CDR2 is YFSETQ.

The chain combines TRBV10-3 with TRBJ1-1; perhaps TRBD1 as D (5 bases). V shed 6 bases and J shed 0 bases, with 8 bases lying between them. Germline V gene data show CDR1 as ENHRY and CDR2 as SYGVKD. The length of the CDR3 is 13 residues. The CDR3 DNA sequence: TGTGCCATCAGGGGGGATATGAACACTGAAGCTTTCTTT. This sequence encodes CAIRGDMNTEAFF.

This sequence joins TRBV11-2 and TRBJ2-5; 10 bases map to TRBD2. Unmatched junction bases numbered 14, after V lost 6 bases and J lost 7 bases. The CDR3 loop spans 16 amino acids. Germline values: CDR1 SGHAT, CDR2 FQNNGV. The CDR3 DNA reads TGTGCCAGCAGAAAACTAGCGGGAACGGGGAAGGTGACCCAGTACTTC. Translated: CASRKLAGTGKVTQYF.

This chain joins TRBV12-3 or TRBV12-4 and TRBJ1-1, with 8 nucleotides matching TRBD1. The CDR3 is 15 residues long. Losses at the gene ends were 4 bases for V and 4 bases for J; bases not matched to a gene: 8. This chain's CDR3 is CASSSHGQGTTEAFF. DNA for the CDR3: TGTGCCAGCAGTTCTCATGGACAGGGAACCACTGAAGCTTTCTTT.

This clonotype was seen just once. The chain couples TRBV6-4 to TRBJ2-1, with D hard to call. The CDR3 covers 13 residues. The germline V gene encodes CDR1 MRHNA and CDR2 SNTAGT. V was clipped by 4 bases and J by 5 bases, with 9 bases between them. As DNA, the CDR3 is TGTGCCAGCAGTGCGGATAGTCACAATGAGCAGTTCTTC. It codes for CASSADSHNEQFF.

The V and J genes are TRBV12-3 or TRBV12-4 and TRBJ2-3, with D uncertain. Trimming pared 7 bases from V and 6 bases from J, leaving 11 bases between. The CDR3 loop spans 12 amino acids. The CDR3 reads CASTETLDTQYF. The CDR3 nucleotides are TGTGCCAGCACCGAGACGCTGGATACGCAGTATTTT.

The chain is built from TRBV20-1 and TRBJ2-1; unclear D gene. The germline V gene has CDR1 DFQATT and CDR2 SNEGSKA (reference sequence). The CDR3 sequence is 14 residues long. With 5 bases removed from V and 5 bases from J, the gap between germline ends came to 16 bases. In nucleotides, the CDR3 is TGCAGTGCTCCGGCCACCTTGGGTCACAATGAGCAGTTCTTC. As protein: CSAPATLGHNEQFF.

The V gene is TRBV7-2, the J gene TRBJ2-7; possibly TRBD1 for D (5 bases). V dropped 5 bases and J dropped 7 bases, with 18 bases sitting between them. This CDR3 has 14 residues. Germline V gene lookup returns CDR1 SGHTA and CDR2 FQGNSA. DNA for the CDR3: TGTGCCAGCAGCCTACAACCAGGGCTTTGGGAGCAGTACTTC. Its translation: CASSLQPGLWEQYF.

The genes are TRBV6-1 and TRBJ2-3, with D possibly TRBD2 on 5 matching bases. The germline V gene has CDR1 MNHNS and CDR2 SASEGT. The CDR3 loop spans 14 amino acids. V gave up 4 bases and J gave up 2 bases, with 10 bases separating them. As DNA, the CDR3 is TGTGCCAGCAGTGGAGGGTGGGTCACAGATACGCAGTATTTT. It is translated as CASSGGWVTDTQYF.

V usage is TRBV4-3 and J usage is TRBJ2-7; D remains unclear. The germline CDR1 and CDR2 sequences are LGHNA and YSLEER. The CDR3 totals 13 residues. Trimming removed 2 bases at V and 6 bases at J, with 11 bases between. The CDR3 DNA follows: TGCGCCAGCAGCCAATCAAGACTCAGCGAGCAGTACTTC. Protein product: CASSQSRLSEQYF.

In its sample, this clonotype was seen many times. The chain links TRBV11-1 to TRBJ2-5, with 10 bases matching TRBD1. The CDR3 covers 16 residues. With V trimmed by 3 bases and J by 4 bases, 8 bases remained unmatched. CDR1 and CDR2 from the germline V gene are SGHAT and FQDESV (reference sequence). The CDR3: CASSLGSTGGAETQYF. The CDR3 coding sequence is TGTGCCAGCAGCTTGGGGTCGACAGGGGGCGCAGAGACCCAGTACTTC.

This clonotype was picked up a small number of times. The chain carries TRBV4-1 and TRBJ2-1, with a possible D match to TRBD2 (6 bases). Between the trimmed V and J ends, which lost 1 base and 9 bases, there was a span of 10 bases. Germline CDR1 and CDR2: MGHRA and YSYEKL. The CDR3 is 13 amino acids. The CDR3 protein is CASSQGWTTEQFF. DNA for the CDR3: TGCGCCAGCAGCCAAGGTTGGACTACTGAGCAGTTCTTC.